This T cell receptor beta chain was found in a study of post-analysis software for immune sequencing data. This clonotype was seen more than once but under ten times. The antigen is not known. Broader study findings: Samples from one preparation batch, clustered by F measure, grouped strongly together. The study found TRBV5-6, TRBV5-1 and TRBV20-1 among 5 or 6 TRBV segments more frequent in patients than controls.

Unique molecular identifiers were carried by the TCR beta cDNA libraries. TCRdb processed the PCR reads anew with MiXCR; each CDR3 protein has one entry. The profile shows roughly 430,000 distinct CDR3 sequences, approximately 37% of them singletons. The CDR3 has 17 residues. The germline gives CDR1 MNHNY, CDR2 SVGAGI (reference sequence). Germline trimming cut 2 bases from V and 8 bases from J; bases unmatched to any gene: 11. Sequenced sample: blood. V usage is TRBV6-6 and J usage is TRBJ1-6; 8 positions match TRBD1. The source of this sequence is a girl aged 2 to 10 with multiple sclerosis. The CDR3 nucleotides are TGTGCCAGCAGTTACGCGGGCCAGGGGGCGCGTGATTCACCCCTCCACTTT. It codes for CASSYAGQGARDSPLHF.